Following are 10 T cell receptor beta chains from one sample sequenced in a study of blood T cell repertoires in COVID-19. Assay: immunoSEQ multiplex PCR; the TCRdb copy retains only in-frame clones and omits some. Here the sample spans approximately 250,000 clones, about nine tenths being singletons. The specimen was peripheral blood. The origin of the receptors is a man aged 30 to 39 who had recovered from COVID-19.

CDR3 in amino acids: CASSLEGQLDGYTF. The DNA for the CDR3 is TGTGCCAGCAGCTTAGAGGGACAGTTGGATGGCTACACCTTC. The genes are TRBV7-2 and TRBJ1-2; 7 bases agree with TRBD1. Germline values: CDR1 SGHTA, CDR2 FQGNSA. There are 14 residues in the CDR3. V was pared by 1 base and J by 6 bases, with 5 bases of the junction left unmatched.

The chain couples TRBV7-2 to TRBJ1-2, with D perhaps TRBD1 (6 bases). The germline gives CDR1 SGHTA, CDR2 FQGNSA. This CDR3 is 11 amino acids long. V was clipped by 6 bases and J by 10 bases, with 12 bases between them. Here the CDR3 reads CASRQGRDYTF. The CDR3 DNA reads TGTGCCAGCAGACAGGGTAGGGACTACACCTTC. The entire variable domain, with the rest obtained from reference TRBV7-2 and TRBJ1-2, is as follows: GAGVSQSPSNKVTEKGKDVELRCDPISGHTALYWYRQSLGQGLEFLIYFQGNSAPDKSGLPSDRFSAERTGGSVSTLTIQRTQQEDSAVYLCASRQGRDYTFGSGTRLTVV.

The chain employs TRBV7-6 and TRBJ2-5; 8 bases are a match to TRBD2. Germline loops: CDR1 SGHVS, CDR2 FNYEAQ. V lost 1 base, J lost 2 bases, and 9 bases stayed unmatched. The CDR3 covers 17 residues. CDR3 region: CASSLVSGATLQETQYF. CDR3 coding DNA: TGTGCCAGCAGCTTAGTTAGCGGGGCCACTCTACAAGAGACCCAGTACTTC.

A word on this clone: A junction boundary mismatches the germline segment, possibly from a read error. The V gene is TRBV6-1, the J gene TRBJ1-6; 10 bases agree with TRBD1. The CDR3 is 15 amino acids. Germline values: CDR1 MNHNS, CDR2 SASEGT. The CDR3 DNA follows: TGTGCCAGCAGGGAAGGGGACAGGGGAGCCTCACCCCTCCACTTT. Encoded protein: CASREGDRGASPLHF.

The chain employs TRBV29-1 and TRBJ2-7, with 10 nucleotides matching TRBD1. The CDR3 consists of 13 residues. Germline loops: CDR1 SQVTM, CDR2 ANQGSEA. V trimming: 6 bases; J trimming: 5 bases; junction bases outside the gene matches: 7. The CDR3 coding sequence is TGCAGCGTCCGAAGGACAGGGGGGGACGAGCAGTACTTC. Translation: CSVRRTGGDEQYF.

V usage is TRBV10-1 and J usage is TRBJ2-3, with 13 bases lining up with TRBD2. The V gene's germline CDR1 is WNHNN and CDR2 SYGVQD (reference sequence). The CDR3 loop spans 17 amino acids. V gave up 4 bases and J gave up 6 bases; unmatched junction bases: 10. The CDR3 DNA is TGCGCCAGCAGTGTGGGGACTAGCGGGACTCTTGTGGATACGCAGTATTTT. Protein sequence: CASSVGTSGTLVDTQYF.

The count of this clone is one. This rearrangement joins TRBV18 to TRBJ1-1, with D unresolved. Trimming pared 6 bases from V and 3 bases from J, leaving 26 bases between. The CDR3 is 18 residues long. Germline-derived CDR1 and CDR2 are KGHSH and LQKENI. CDR3 residues: CASSPGVGDFTPDTEAFF. CDR3 DNA: TGTGCCAGCTCCCCCGGGGTTGGAGACTTTACCCCGGACACTGAAGCTTTCTTT.

The chain carries TRBV11-2 and TRBJ1-1; 8 bases map to TRBD1. After removal of 11 bases from V and 9 bases from J, the junction contained 5 bases not matched to a gene. The CDR3 runs 10 residues. The germline CDR1 and CDR2 sequences are SGHAT and FQNNGV. CDR3 in amino acids: CAASRGQAFF. DNA of the CDR3: TGTGCCGCCAGCAGGGGGCAAGCTTTCTTT.

V usage is TRBV19 and J usage is TRBJ2-2; a weak D match, TRBD2 (7 bases). Germline V gene sequence: CDR1 LNHDA, CDR2 SQIVND (reference sequence). V lost 6 bases, J lost 6 bases, and 20 bases lay in between. This CDR3 has 16 amino acids. The CDR3 protein is CASSPAGGARPGELFF. For the CDR3, the DNA is TGTGCCAGTAGCCCCGCTGGGGGGGCGCGACCCGGGGAGCTGTTTTTT.

The J gene is TRBJ2-7, the V gene TRBV5-1; 7 bases match TRBD2. From germline, CDR1 is SGHRS and CDR2 YFSETQ. Trimming cost V 1 base and J 2 bases; bases outside gene matches: 9. The CDR3 loop spans 16 amino acids. The CDR3 here is CASSLTLGGGAYEQYF. Here the CDR3 DNA reads TGCGCCAGCAGCTTGACCTTAGGTGGGGGGGCCTACGAGCAGTACTTC. Supplemented by reference TRBV5-1 and TRBJ2-7, the full variable domain reads KAGVTQTPRYLIKTRGQQVTLSCSPISGHRSVSWYQQTPGQGLQFLFEYFSETQRNKGNFPGRFSGRQFSNSRSEMNVSTLELGDSALYLCASSLTLGGGAYEQYFGPGTRLTVT.